Presented here are 10 T cell receptor beta chains from one specimen sequenced in a study of blood T cell repertoires in COVID-19. Assay used: immunoSEQ multiplex PCR; TCRdb lists only in-frame clones, some missing. The profile shows fewer than 150,000 clones, roughly 72% of them singletons. The sequenced material came from peripheral blood. Receptors were obtained from a human donor in a cohort sampled during active COVID-19.

This clone was picked up one time. This chain uses TRBV15 with TRBJ2-2; tentative D call: TRBD1 (5 bases). The V gene's germline CDR1 is LNHNV and CDR2 YYDKDF (reference sequence). V dropped 0 bases and J dropped 6 bases, with 8 bases sitting between them. The CDR3 sequence is 14 residues long. As DNA, the CDR3 is TGTGCCACCAGCAGAGACAGGGCGGCCGGGGAGCTGTTTTTT. This codes for CATSRDRAAGELFF.

In DNA form, the CDR3 reads TGTGCCAGCAGCGCCGGGACAGCTATCACTGAAGCTTTCTTT. As protein: CASSAGTAITEAFF. The chain combines TRBV9 with TRBJ1-1; 7 bases line up with TRBD1. Germline CDR1 is SGDLS and CDR2 is YYNGEE. This CDR3 spans 14 amino acids. The trim removed 3 bases at V and 4 bases at J, leaving 6 bases unmatched.

The chain recombines TRBV7-9 with TRBJ2-1; 7 nucleotides line up with TRBD2. Germline assignment: CDR1 SEHNR and CDR2 FQNEAQ (reference sequence). There are 16 residues in the CDR3. V was clipped by 5 bases and J by 5 bases; unmatched bases: 12. The CDR3 DNA sequence: TGTGCCAGCAGCGCCTCTGGGGGGGACGTCCACAATGAGCAGTTCTTC. This codes for CASSASGGDVHNEQFF.

The rearrangement uses TRBV6-5 and TRBJ2-7, with TRBD2 matching 13 bases. Germline-derived CDR1 and CDR2 are MNHEY and SVGAGI. The CDR3 totals 15 residues. J gave up 6 bases and V 5 bases, and 7 bases lay outside the gene matches. CDR3: CASSITSGGASEQYF. The CDR3 region has the DNA TGTGCCAGCAGTATCACTAGCGGGGGGGCCAGCGAGCAGTACTTC.

The V call is TRBV2, the J call TRBJ1-6; 9 nucleotides align to TRBD1. Trimming cost V 10 bases and J 7 bases; bases outside gene matches: 11. Per the germline V gene, CDR1 is SNHLY and CDR2 is FYNNEI. CDR3 length: 15 residues. CDR3: CATRVQGARNSPLHF. The CDR3 DNA reads as TGTGCCACCCGCGTACAGGGGGCTCGGAATTCACCCCTCCACTTT.

The V call is TRBV4-2, the J call TRBJ2-3; TRBD2 aligns across 14 bases. This CDR3 contains 18 residues. V was pared by 2 bases and J by 11 bases, with 15 bases of the junction left unmatched. CDR1 LGHNA and CDR2 YNFKEQ come from the germline V gene. The CDR3: CASSQTPKTSGGGNGQYF. The CDR3 DNA reads TGTGCCAGCAGCCAAACGCCCAAGACTAGCGGGGGGGGTAACGGGCAGTATTTT.

This sequence joins TRBV2 and TRBJ2-3, with 7 bases fitting TRBD2. Germline CDR1 reads SNHLY; CDR2 reads FYNNEI. The J segment lost 10 bases and the V segment lost 6 bases, leaving 4 bases of the junction unmatched. The CDR3 extends over 11 amino acids. CDR3 DNA: TGTGCCAGCAGCTCTGGACTAGCGCAGTATTTT. Translation: CASSSGLAQYF.

The CDR3 loop reads CATPTDDPEAFF. The CDR3, as DNA: TGCGCCACTCCGACTGATGACCCTGAAGCTTTCTTT. The V and J genes are TRBV5-1 and TRBJ1-1; D uncertain. V was shortened by 9 bases and J by 6 bases, with 15 bases between the two germline ends. The length of the CDR3 is 12 residues. Germline V CDR1 and CDR2: SGHRS, YFSETQ.

The chain carries TRBV14 and TRBJ1-2; D may be TRBD1 (6 bases). Germline CDR1 and CDR2: SGHDN and FVKESK. V was trimmed by 0 bases and J by 1 base, leaving 12 bases between them. The CDR3 is 16 residues long. The CDR3 DNA follows: TGTGCCAGCAGCCAAGATAATACAGGGTTTAACTATGGCTACACCTTC. Its protein product is CASSQDNTGFNYGYTF.

The V and J genes are TRBV25-1 and TRBJ2-7; 11 nucleotides match TRBD1. V lost 4 bases to trimming and J lost 2 bases; unmatched junction nucleotides: 1. Germline V gene sequence: CDR1 MGHDK, CDR2 SYGVNS. This CDR3 spans 14 amino acids. Here the CDR3 reads CASSGGQGAYEQYF. CDR3 bases: TGTGCCAGCAGTGGGGGACAGGGGGCCTACGAGCAGTACTTC.